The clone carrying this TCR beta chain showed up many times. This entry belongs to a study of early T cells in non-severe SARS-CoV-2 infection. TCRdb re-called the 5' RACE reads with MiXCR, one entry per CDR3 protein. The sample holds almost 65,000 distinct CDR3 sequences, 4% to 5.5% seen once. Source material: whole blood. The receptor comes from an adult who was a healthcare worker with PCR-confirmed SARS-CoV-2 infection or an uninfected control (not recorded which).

The CDR3 DNA sequence: TGTGCCAGCAGCCCGAGGACAAATAACGCCTACAATGAGCAGTTCTTC. Translation gives CASSPRTNNAYNEQFF. V gene TRBV5-4 combines with J gene TRBJ2-1; D might be TRBD1 (5 bases). The germline CDR1 and CDR2 sequences are SGHNT and YYREEE (reference sequence). Trimming shortened V by 4 bases and J by 2 bases, and 16 bases separated the two germline ends. CDR3 length: 16 residues.